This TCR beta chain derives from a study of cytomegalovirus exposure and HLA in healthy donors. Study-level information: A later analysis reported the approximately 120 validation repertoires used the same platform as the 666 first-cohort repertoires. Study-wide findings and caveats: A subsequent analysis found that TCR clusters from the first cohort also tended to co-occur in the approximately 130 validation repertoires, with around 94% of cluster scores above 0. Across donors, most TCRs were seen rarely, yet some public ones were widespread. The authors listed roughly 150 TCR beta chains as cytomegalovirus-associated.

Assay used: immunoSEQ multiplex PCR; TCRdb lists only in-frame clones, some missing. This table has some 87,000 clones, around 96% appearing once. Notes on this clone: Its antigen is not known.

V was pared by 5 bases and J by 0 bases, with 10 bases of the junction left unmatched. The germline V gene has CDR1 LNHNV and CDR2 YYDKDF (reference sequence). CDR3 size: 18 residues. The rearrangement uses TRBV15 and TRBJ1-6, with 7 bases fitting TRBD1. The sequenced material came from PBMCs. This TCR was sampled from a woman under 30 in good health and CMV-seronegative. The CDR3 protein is CATSGTEEFSSYNSPLHF. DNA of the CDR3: TGTGCCACCAGCGGGACAGAAGAGTTCAGCTCCTATAATTCACCCCTCCACTTT.